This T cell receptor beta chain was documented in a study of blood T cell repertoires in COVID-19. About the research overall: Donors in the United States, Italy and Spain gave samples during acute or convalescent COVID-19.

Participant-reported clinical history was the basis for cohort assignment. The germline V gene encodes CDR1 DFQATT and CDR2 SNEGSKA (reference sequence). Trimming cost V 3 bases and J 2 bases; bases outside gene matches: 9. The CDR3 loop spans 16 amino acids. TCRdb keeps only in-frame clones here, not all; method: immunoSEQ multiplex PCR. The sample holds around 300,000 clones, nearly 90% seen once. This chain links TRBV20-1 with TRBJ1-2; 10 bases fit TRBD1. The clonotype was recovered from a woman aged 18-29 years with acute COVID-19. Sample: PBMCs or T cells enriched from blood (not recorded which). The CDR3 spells CSASSPRQGANYGYTF. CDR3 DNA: TGCAGTGCTAGTTCGCCCCGACAGGGGGCAAACTATGGCTACACCTTC.